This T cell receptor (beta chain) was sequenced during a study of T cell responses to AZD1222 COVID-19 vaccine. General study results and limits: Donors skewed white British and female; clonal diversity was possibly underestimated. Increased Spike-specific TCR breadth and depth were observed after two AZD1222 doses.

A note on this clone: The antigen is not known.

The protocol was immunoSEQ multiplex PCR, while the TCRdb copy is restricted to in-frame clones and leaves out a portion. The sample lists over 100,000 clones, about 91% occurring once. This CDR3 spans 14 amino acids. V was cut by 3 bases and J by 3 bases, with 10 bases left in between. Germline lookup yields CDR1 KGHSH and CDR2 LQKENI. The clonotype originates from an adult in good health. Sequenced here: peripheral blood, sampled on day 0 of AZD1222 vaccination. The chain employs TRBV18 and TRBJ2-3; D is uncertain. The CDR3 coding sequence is TGTGCCAGCTCACCTGGGGTCGGGACAGATACGCAGTATTTT. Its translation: CASSPGVGTDTQYF. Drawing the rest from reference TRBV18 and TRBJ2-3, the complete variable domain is NAGVMQNPRHLVRRRGQEARLRCSPMKGHSHVYWYRQLPEEGLKFMVYLQKENIIDESGMPKERFSAEFPKEGPSILRIQQVVRGDSAAYFCASSPGVGTDTQYFGPGTRLTVL.